The 9 T cell receptor beta chains given below trace back to one sample, sequenced in a study of blood T cell repertoires in COVID-19. Sequencing was performed with immunoSEQ multiplex PCR; in TCRdb, only in-frame clones are kept and a portion is missing. The table lists about 85,000 clones, over 85% of them singletons. What was sequenced was peripheral blood. These receptors all come from a man aged 50 to 60 with acute or convalescent COVID-19.

This chain's CDR3 is CATSWGAGGANVLTF. CDR3 in DNA: TGTGCCACCTCTTGGGGAGCGGGTGGGGCCAACGTCCTGACTTTC. The J gene is TRBJ2-6, the V gene TRBV7-2, with TRBD2 as a possible D gene (6 bases). Germline values: CDR1 SGHTA, CDR2 FQGNSA. V was pared by 10 bases and J by 3 bases, with 16 bases between. The CDR3 consists of 15 residues.

This rearrangement joins TRBV15 to TRBJ1-4; maybe TRBD1 (6 bases). V was cut by 0 bases and J by 9 bases, with 14 bases left in between. This CDR3 region has 15 residues. Germline CDR1 and CDR2: LNHNV and YYDKDF (reference sequence). CDR3 in DNA: TGTGCCACCAGCAGAGAGAAACAGGGTATTAAAAAACTGTTTTTT. Translating gives CATSREKQGIKKLFF.

J is TRBJ2-2 and V is TRBV30, with D possibly TRBD1 on 6 matching bases. The CDR3 runs 16 residues. Germline CDR1 and CDR2: GTSNPN and SVGIG (reference sequence). Between the trimmed V and J ends, which lost 3 bases and 1 base, there was a span of 15 bases. The CDR3 DNA reads as TGTGCCTGGAGGTCGCTCAGGGGCGGGAACACCGGGGAGCTGTTTTTT. Amino acids: CAWRSLRGGNTGELFF.

The chain joins TRBV7-6 to TRBJ1-2; D gene ambiguous. This CDR3 comprises 12 residues. V was pared by 2 bases and J by 6 bases, with 7 bases between. From germline, CDR1 is SGHVS and CDR2 FNYEAQ. Here the CDR3 DNA reads TGTGCCAGCAGCTTAATGGGAGATGGCTACACCTTC. Translating it yields CASSLMGDGYTF.

This chain connects TRBV4-1 to TRBJ2-7; perhaps TRBD1 as D (6 bases). Germline lookup yields CDR1 MGHRA and CDR2 YSYEKL. V was cut by 0 bases and J by 5 bases, with 11 bases left in between. The CDR3 sequence is 14 residues long. The CDR3 is CASSQDPGVDEQYF. CDR3 sequence (DNA): TGCGCCAGCAGCCAAGATCCAGGGGTCGACGAGCAGTACTTC.

The gene calls are TRBV27 and TRBJ1-5; 7 nucleotides match TRBD1. Germline CDR1 reads MNHEY; CDR2 reads SMNVEV (reference sequence). J lost 0 bases, V lost 5 bases, and 4 bases had no gene match. The CDR3 contains 15 residues. CDR3 residues: CASSTGAYSNQPQHF. In DNA form, the CDR3 reads TGTGCCAGCAGTACAGGGGCGTATAGCAATCAGCCCCAGCATTTT.

The CDR3 coding sequence is TGTGCCAGCAGCCAACAGGGAGGCTCACCCCTCCACTTT. Translating gives CASSQQGGSPLHF. The chain uses TRBV3-1 (or the pseudogene TRBV3-2) and TRBJ1-6; D might be TRBD1 (5 bases). This CDR3 contains 13 residues. The germline V gene has CDR1 LGHDT and CDR2 YNNKEL (reference sequence). The germline V and J ends were trimmed by 2 bases and 10 bases, with 9 bases remaining between them.

The chain joins TRBV5-4 to TRBJ2-3, with D possibly matching TRBD1 (5 bases). Germline CDR1 reads SGHNT; CDR2 reads YYREEE (reference sequence). The germline V and J ends were trimmed by 2 bases and 5 bases, with 12 bases remaining between them. The CDR3 runs to 14 residues. This CDR3 reads CASSFLERGDTQYF. Here the CDR3 DNA reads TGTGCCAGCAGCTTTCTAGAAAGGGGAGATACGCAGTATTTT.

The chain is built from TRBV7-9 and TRBJ1-1; perhaps TRBD1 as D (5 bases). CDR1 is SEHNR and CDR2 is FQNEAQ in the germline V gene (reference sequence). Trimming took off 5 bases at V and 5 bases at J, with 18 bases between the two ends. This CDR3 has 15 residues. This chain's CDR3 is CASSPRLGEGTEAFF. CDR3 DNA sequence: TGTGCCAGCAGCCCTAGATTGGGGGAGGGGACTGAAGCTTTCTTT.